These 6 T cell receptor beta chains were all obtained from the same sample, sequenced in a study of breast tumors, draining lymph nodes, adjacent tissues. A single record per CDR3 protein comes from TCRdb applying MiXCR to the multiplex PCR reads. The profile shows approximately 300,000 distinct CDR3 sequences, around 31% of them singletons. The lymph nodes were axillary draining lymph nodes from breast cancer patients. Sequenced input: axillary lymph node tissue. All receptors derive from a female donor with breast cancer. Some clones in this sample may be carry-over from other donors' samples.

This clonotype was recorded a few times. This rearrangement joins TRBV28 to TRBJ2-7; 7 bases match TRBD1. J gave up 2 bases and V 5 bases, and 6 bases lay outside the gene matches. The CDR3 loop spans 14 amino acids. CDR1 and CDR2 from the germline V gene are MDHEN and SYDVKM. CDR3 in DNA: TGTGCCAGCAGTCGAACCGGGACAGCCTACGAGCAGTACTTC. Translation: CASSRTGTAYEQYF.

A note on this clonotype: One end of the junction is discordant with germline, which a read error may explain. The chain carries TRBV20-1 and TRBJ2-7; D might be TRBD1 (6 bases). Germline CDR1 DFQATT, CDR2 SNEGSKA (reference sequence). This CDR3 contains 14 residues. CDR3 coding DNA: TGCAGTGCTAGTTCCCAGGACAGCTCCTCCGAGCCGTACTTC. This sequence encodes CSASSQDSSSEPYF.

In its sample, this clonotype was seen a few times. The chain uses TRBV7-3 and TRBJ2-4; D not resolved. The CDR3 totals 13 residues. V shed 5 bases and J shed 8 bases, with 13 bases lying between them. CDR1 and CDR2 from the germline V gene are SGHTA and FQGTGA. The CDR3, as DNA: TGTGCCAGCAGCCAATATCCATTCGACATTCAGTACTTC. This encodes CASSQYPFDIQYF.

The rearrangement uses TRBV7-2 and TRBJ2-5, with 12 bases aligning to TRBD2. The CDR3 covers 15 residues. With 4 bases clipped from V and 5 bases from J, the junction kept 5 bases outside the gene matches. The germline V gene encodes CDR1 SGHTA and CDR2 FQGNSA. In DNA, the CDR3 is TGTGCCAGCAGCTATCTAGCGGGAGGGGTTGAGACCCAGTACTTC. It encodes CASSYLAGGVETQYF.

Of note for this clonotype: The germline gene is not matched at one end of the junction; a read error may be the cause. The CDR3 is CASNDRDSYEQHF. The CDR3 DNA follows: TGTGCCAGCAACGACAGGGATTCCTACGAGCAGCACTTC. This chain joins TRBV28 and TRBJ2-7; TRBD1 agrees at 7 bases. CDR1 is MDHEN and CDR2 is SYDVKM in the germline V gene. CDR3 length equals 13 residues.

Worth noting for this clonotype: This may stem from a read error, because a much larger clone lies one nucleotide away. The gene calls are TRBV19 and TRBJ2-1; 7 bases map to TRBD1. The CDR3 sequence is 14 residues long. CDR1 and CDR2 (germline): LNHDA, SQIVND (reference sequence). The CDR3 nucleotides read TGTGCCATTAGTATGGGGACAGTCTACAATGAGCAGTTCTTC. This encodes CAISMGTVYNEQFF.